These T cell receptor beta chains were read from a single sample in a study of T cell responses to AZD1222 COVID-19 vaccine. Clones were sequenced by immunoSEQ multiplex PCR, and TCRdb holds only the in-frame ones, with some missing. Among around 50,000 clones listed, approximately 91% were seen once. The sequences come from peripheral blood, collected 28 days after the second AZD1222 dose. The origin of the receptors is an adult who received the AZD1222 COVID-19 vaccine. Both conserved end residues are part of each CDR3. Fields, in order: CDR3 protein, CDR3 DNA, clone size, J gene, V gene, D gene. The D gene is left open where the match is weak. Size is omitted from some rows. Given values are once, few, many or a class for expanded clones.

CDR3aa: CASSQDGLGLAGKSYNEQFF
CDR3nt: TGTGCCAGCAGCCAAGATGGCTTGGGACTAGCGGGGAAGTCCTACAATGAGCAGTTCTTC
abundance: NA
j_gene: TRBJ2-1
v_gene: TRBV14
d_gene: TRBD2

CDR3aa: CASRPSRDKSDEQYF
CDR3nt: TGTGCCAGCAGACCGAGTCGGGACAAATCCGACGAGCAGTACTTC
abundance: NA
j_gene: TRBJ2-7
v_gene: TRBV7-2
d_gene: NA

CDR3aa: CSGDRVGTEAFF
CDR3nt: TGCAGCGGGGACAGGGTCGGCACTGAAGCTTTCTTT
abundance: NA
j_gene: TRBJ1-1
v_gene: TRBV29-1
d_gene: TRBD1

CDR3aa: CASGPVDGYTF
CDR3nt: TGTGCCAGCGGACCTGTAGATGGCTACACCTTC
abundance: NA
j_gene: TRBJ1-2
v_gene: TRBV7-9
d_gene: NA

CDR3aa: CASSQEGTGIYEQYF
CDR3nt: TGTGCCAGCAGCCAAGAGGGGACAGGGATCTACGAGCAGTACTTC
abundance: NA
j_gene: TRBJ2-7
v_gene: TRBV3-1/TRBV3-2
d_gene: TRBD1

CDR3aa: CASSLGSGALSGNTIYF
CDR3nt: TGTGCCAGCAGCTTAGGGTCAGGGGCTCTCTCTGGAAACACCATATATTTT
abundance: NA
j_gene: TRBJ1-3
v_gene: TRBV7-2
d_gene: NA

CDR3aa: CASSQGQGTFEAFF
CDR3nt: TGTGCCAGCAGCCAGGGACAGGGAACATTTGAAGCTTTCTTT
abundance: NA
j_gene: TRBJ1-1
v_gene: TRBV28
d_gene: TRBD1

CDR3aa: CASSEVPAGISGNTIYF
CDR3nt: TGTGCCAGCAGTGAAGTCCCTGCAGGCATCTCTGGAAACACCATATATTTT
abundance: NA
j_gene: TRBJ1-3
v_gene: TRBV6-1
d_gene: NA

CDR3aa: CASSPRGLGEQYF
CDR3nt: TGCGCCAGCAGCCCCCGGGGATTAGGCGAGCAGTACTTC
abundance: NA
j_gene: TRBJ2-7
v_gene: TRBV5-1
d_gene: NA

CDR3aa: CASSPTWGSGNTIYF
CDR3nt: TGTGCCAGCAGCCCGACCTGGGGCTCTGGAAACACCATATATTTT
abundance: few
j_gene: TRBJ1-3
v_gene: TRBV6-5
d_gene: NA

CDR3aa: CASSVYQDEEQYF
CDR3nt: TGTGCCAGCAGCGTGTACCAAGATGAGGAGCAGTACTTC
abundance: NA
j_gene: TRBJ2-7
v_gene: TRBV9
d_gene: NA

CDR3aa: CASSFSSGPKNIQYF
CDR3nt: TGTGCCAGCAGCTTTAGCTCCGGACCCAAAAACATTCAGTACTTC
abundance: NA
j_gene: TRBJ2-4
v_gene: TRBV7-4
d_gene: NA

CDR3aa: CASSPLQGRGEQYF
CDR3nt: TGTGCCAGCTCACCACTACAGGGTCGGGGTGAGCAGTACTTC
abundance: NA
j_gene: TRBJ2-7
v_gene: TRBV18
d_gene: NA

CDR3aa: CASSQWGEAFF
CDR3nt: TGTGCCAGCAGCCAGTGGGGTGAAGCTTTCTTT
abundance: NA
j_gene: TRBJ1-1
v_gene: TRBV7-8
d_gene: NA

CDR3aa: CSAWDNEQFF
CDR3nt: TGCAGTGCCTGGGACAATGAGCAGTTCTTC
abundance: NA
j_gene: TRBJ2-1
v_gene: TRBV20-1
d_gene: NA

CDR3aa: CASSIVPGFNQPQHF
CDR3nt: TGTGCCAGTAGTATAGTCCCCGGGTTCAATCAGCCCCAGCATTTT
abundance: once
j_gene: TRBJ1-5
v_gene: TRBV19
d_gene: NA

CDR3aa: CASRGKGSEAYYGYTF
CDR3nt: TGTGCCAGCAGGGGAAAAGGGTCCGAAGCCTACTATGGCTACACCTTC
abundance: NA
j_gene: TRBJ1-2
v_gene: TRBV7-9
d_gene: NA

CDR3aa: CATSRTKQGANSPLHF
CDR3nt: TGTGCCACCAGCAGAACCAAACAGGGAGCCAATTCACCCCTCCACTTT
abundance: once
j_gene: TRBJ1-6
v_gene: TRBV15
d_gene: NA

CDR3aa: CASSPGWRELYNEQFF
CDR3nt: TGTGCCAGCAGTCCGGGATGGCGGGAGCTATACAATGAGCAGTTCTTC
abundance: NA
j_gene: TRBJ2-1
v_gene: TRBV6-2/TRBV6-3
d_gene: TRBD2

CDR3aa: CASSLHLAQETQYF
CDR3nt: TGTGCCAGCAGCTTACATCTAGCGCAAGAGACCCAGTACTTC
abundance: NA
j_gene: TRBJ2-5
v_gene: TRBV5-5
d_gene: NA

CDR3aa: CASAEGAGGNTIYF
CDR3nt: TGCGCCAGCGCGGAGGGGGCCGGAGGAAACACCATATATTTT
abundance: NA
j_gene: TRBJ1-3
v_gene: TRBV5-1
d_gene: TRBD1

CDR3aa: CAGGTGMYEQFF
CDR3nt: TGTGCCGGTGGGACAGGGATGTATGAGCAGTTCTTC
abundance: NA
j_gene: TRBJ2-1
v_gene: TRBV28
d_gene: TRBD1

CDR3aa: CASSLVVGSLAYEQYF
CDR3nt: TGTGCCAGCAGCTTAGTGGTCGGGAGCTTGGCCTACGAGCAGTACTTC
abundance: once
j_gene: TRBJ2-7
v_gene: TRBV7-2
d_gene: NA

CDR3aa: CASSPNNLGRVYEQYF
CDR3nt: TGTGCCAGCAGTCCGAACAATCTCGGGAGGGTCTACGAGCAGTACTTC
abundance: NA
j_gene: TRBJ2-7
v_gene: TRBV6-2/TRBV6-3
d_gene: TRBD2

CDR3aa: CASSLDGTGDQPQHF
CDR3nt: TGCGCCAGCAGCTTGGACGGGACAGGTGATCAGCCCCAGCATTTT
abundance: NA
j_gene: TRBJ1-5
v_gene: TRBV5-1
d_gene: TRBD1

CDR3aa: CASSPTRTFGYGYTF
CDR3nt: TGTGCCAGCAGCCCTACCCGGACCTTTGGCTATGGCTACACCTTC
abundance: NA
j_gene: TRBJ1-2
v_gene: TRBV3-1/TRBV3-2
d_gene: NA

CDR3aa: CATSDLRGETGYTGELFF
CDR3nt: TGTGCCACCAGTGATTTGAGGGGCGAGACAGGGTACACCGGGGAGCTGTTTTTT
abundance: NA
j_gene: TRBJ2-2
v_gene: TRBV24-1
d_gene: TRBD1

CDR3aa: CASSGGRALEQYF
CDR3nt: TGTGCCAGTAGTGGGGGGAGGGCCCTCGAGCAGTACTTC
abundance: few
j_gene: TRBJ2-7
v_gene: TRBV19
d_gene: TRBD2

CDR3aa: CASSETTGDNSPLHF
CDR3nt: TGTGCCAGCAGTGAGACCACAGGGGATAATTCACCCCTCCACTTT
abundance: NA
j_gene: TRBJ1-6
v_gene: TRBV6-1
d_gene: TRBD1

CDR3aa: CASSANTGELFF
CDR3nt: TGTGCCAGCAGTGCTAACACCGGGGAGCTGTTTTTT
abundance: NA
j_gene: TRBJ2-2
v_gene: TRBV2
d_gene: NA

CDR3aa: CASTKGGGQGYTF
CDR3nt: TGTGCCAGCACCAAGGGAGGGGGCCAGGGCTACACCTTC
abundance: NA
j_gene: TRBJ1-2
v_gene: TRBV5-4
d_gene: TRBD1

CDR3aa: CSVDIPGGTASYEQYF
CDR3nt: TGCAGCGTTGATATTCCCGGAGGGACAGCCTCCTACGAGCAGTACTTC
abundance: NA
j_gene: TRBJ2-7
v_gene: TRBV29-1
d_gene: NA

CDR3aa: CASQFSGTSYEQYF
CDR3nt: TGTGCCAGCCAGTTTAGCGGGACCTCCTACGAGCAGTACTTC
abundance: NA
j_gene: TRBJ2-7
v_gene: TRBV25-1
d_gene: TRBD2

CDR3aa: CASSQDPGQGKRKLFF
CDR3nt: TGCGCCAGCAGCCAGGACCCGGGGCAGGGGAAACGAAAACTGTTTTTT
abundance: once
j_gene: TRBJ1-4
v_gene: TRBV4-1
d_gene: NA

CDR3aa: CASSNGGQDTEAFF
CDR3nt: TGCGCCAGCAGTAATGGGGGGCAGGACACTGAAGCTTTCTTT
abundance: NA
j_gene: TRBJ1-1
v_gene: TRBV10-1
d_gene: NA

CDR3aa: CASSQDSKGGGRGYTF
CDR3nt: TGCGCCAGCAGCCAAGATTCCAAGGGAGGCGGGCGCGGCTACACCTTC
abundance: NA
j_gene: TRBJ1-2
v_gene: TRBV4-1
d_gene: NA

CDR3aa: CATSDFSGGRYEQYF
CDR3nt: TGTGCCACCAGTGATTTTTCCGGGGGTCGGTACGAGCAGTACTTC
abundance: NA
j_gene: TRBJ2-7
v_gene: TRBV24-1
d_gene: NA

CDR3aa: CATSDLGTGGDTGELFF
CDR3nt: TGTGCCACCAGTGATTTGGGGACAGGGGGCGACACCGGGGAGCTGTTTTTT
abundance: few
j_gene: TRBJ2-2
v_gene: TRBV24-1
d_gene: TRBD1

CDR3aa: CASSYPGTGTLGF
CDR3nt: TGTGCCAGCAGTTACCCGGGGACAGGGACCCTGGGATTT
abundance: NA
j_gene: TRBJ1-5
v_gene: TRBV6-6
d_gene: TRBD1

CDR3aa: CASSLDGFEQYF
CDR3nt: TGTGCCAGCAGCTTAGACGGATTCGAGCAGTACTTC
abundance: NA
j_gene: TRBJ2-7
v_gene: TRBV11-3
d_gene: NA

CDR3aa: CASSLVAGGEKLFF
CDR3nt: TGCGCCAGCAGCTTGGTAGCGGGCGGGGAAAAACTGTTTTTT
abundance: NA
j_gene: TRBJ1-4
v_gene: TRBV5-1
d_gene: NA

CDR3aa: CATSDLLVQGDYGYTF
CDR3nt: TGTGCCACCAGCGACTTACTGGTCCAGGGTGACTATGGCTACACCTTC
abundance: NA
j_gene: TRBJ1-2
v_gene: TRBV15
d_gene: NA

CDR3aa: CASSPYEGAPYQPQHF
CDR3nt: TGTGCCAGCTCACCTTATGAAGGGGCCCCCTATCAGCCCCAGCATTTT
abundance: NA
j_gene: TRBJ1-5
v_gene: TRBV18
d_gene: NA

CDR3aa: CASMKGDSTDTQYF
CDR3nt: TGTGCCAGTATGAAAGGAGATAGCACAGATACGCAGTATTTT
abundance: NA
j_gene: TRBJ2-3
v_gene: TRBV19
d_gene: NA

CDR3aa: CASSLSRQETQYF
CDR3nt: TGTGCCAGCTCCCTTTCCCGGCAAGAGACCCAGTACTTC
abundance: NA
j_gene: TRBJ2-5
v_gene: TRBV18
d_gene: NA

CDR3aa: CASSLAQPTTGNTIYF
CDR3nt: TGTGCCAGCAGCTTAGCGCAACCGACGACTGGAAACACCATATATTTT
abundance: few
j_gene: TRBJ1-3
v_gene: TRBV7-6
d_gene: NA

CDR3aa: CASSPLLAGGGDTQYF
CDR3nt: TGTGCCAGCAGCCCTCTACTAGCGGGAGGTGGAGATACGCAGTATTTT
abundance: NA
j_gene: TRBJ2-3
v_gene: TRBV7-2
d_gene: TRBD2

CDR3aa: CASSLENSYEQYF
CDR3nt: TGTGCCAGCAGCTTAGAAAACAGCTACGAGCAGTACTTC
abundance: NA
j_gene: TRBJ2-7
v_gene: TRBV7-9
d_gene: NA